This T cell receptor (beta chain) was observed in a study of blood T cell repertoires in COVID-19. Across the whole study: The samples span acute and convalescent COVID-19 from the United States, Italy and Spain. PBMCs, B-cell-depleted T cells, or T cells were the source of the cDNA or gDNA that made up the material.

Per germline, CDR1 DFQATT and CDR2 SNEGSKA (reference sequence). Trimming stripped 3 bases from V and 4 bases from J, with 9 bases between. This CDR3 region has 12 residues. Per the original data handling: Estimated nucleated cell counts came from reference gene primer amplification. Assay: immunoSEQ multiplex PCR; the TCRdb copy retains only in-frame clones and omits some. Clone size and the V and J calls come from that table; the DNA yielded D and trimming. The sample holds under 250,000 clones, roughly 79% seen once. Allocation to cohorts depended on clinical history reported by the participants. The receptor was derived from a woman between 50 and 59 years old with acute COVID-19. The V and J genes are TRBV20-1 and TRBJ1-1; D may be TRBD1 (6 bases). The sample comprised PBMCs or T cells enriched from blood (not recorded which). CDR3 bases: TGCAGTGCTAGTAGGGGGATCACTGAAGCTTTCTTT. It specifies CSASRGITEAFF.